One T cell receptor beta chain is described in this entry. The sample is drawn from a study of blood T cell repertoires in COVID-19. As for the study in general: Some COVID-19 samples were acute and others convalescent; all came from the United States, Italy and Spain. T cells, B-cell-depleted T cells, or PBMCs provided the cDNA or gDNA that served as material.

Followed longitudinally, the Seattle patients had been enrolled during active infection. In germline, CDR1 is SGHDN, CDR2 FVKESK. V gave up 1 base and J gave up 3 bases, with 13 bases separating them. The CDR3 spans 15 residues. Authors' methods: Reference gene primer amplification gave nucleated cell count estimates. TCRdb's copy holds only in-frame clones and misses some; the assay was immunoSEQ multiplex PCR. That table supplies the V and J calls and clone size; D and trimming were determined from the DNA. The repertoire holds 300,000 to 400,000 clones, with about 90% as singletons. V and J are TRBV14 and TRBJ2-7; D is uncertain. Material for sequencing was peripheral blood. This sequence originates from a woman in her 30s with COVID-19, enrolled during active disease. The CDR3 here is CASSQVVAARYEQYF. The CDR3, as DNA: TGTGCCAGCAGCCAAGTAGTGGCGGCTCGCTACGAGCAGTACTTC.